A selection of T cell receptor beta chains follows, all from one sample in a study of blood T cells in healthy people across ages. TCRdb fed the 5' RACE reads into MiXCR, producing one record per CDR3 protein. There are 800,000 to 950,000 distinct CDR3 sequences in the sample; about 29% occur only once, and roughly 10% lies in the top ten. The same sample was also studied in work on T cells of mothers and their children.

The sequenced sample was blood. Source of these receptors: a middle-aged woman in good health. CDR3s include the opening cysteine and the closing phenylalanine or tryptophan. D genes are given only for firm matches. Clone size is shown for a subset of rows, as once, few, many or a class of expanded clone.

d_gene: TRBD2
j_gene: TRBJ2-1
v_gene: TRBV12-3/TRBV12-4
abundance: NA
CDR3nt: TGTGCCAGCAGTGCTTCTAGCGGGGGGGCCCAGCCGTCCAATGAGCAGTTCTTC
CDR3aa: CASSASSGGAQPSNEQFF

d_gene: NA
j_gene: TRBJ1-2
v_gene: TRBV11-2
abundance: few
CDR3nt: TGTGCCAGCAGCTTAGATCGGGCGGAAGCTAACTATGGCTACACCTTC
CDR3aa: CASSLDRAEANYGYTF

d_gene: NA
j_gene: TRBJ2-6
v_gene: TRBV19
abundance: NA
CDR3nt: TGTGCCAGTAGTAGAGGACTCGCTGGGACTGGGGCCAACGTCCGGACTTTC
CDR3aa: CASSRGLAGTGANVRTF

d_gene: NA
j_gene: TRBJ1-4
v_gene: TRBV29-1
abundance: NA
CDR3nt: TGCAGCGTGCGGAACAGGGCTAATGAAAAACTGTTTTTT
CDR3aa: CSVRNRANEKLFF

d_gene: TRBD1
j_gene: TRBJ1-1
v_gene: TRBV13
abundance: NA
CDR3nt: TGTGCCAGCAGCACACCAGGGACAGGGTTCACTGAAGCTTTCTTT
CDR3aa: CASSTPGTGFTEAFF

d_gene: NA
j_gene: TRBJ2-7
v_gene: TRBV5-1
abundance: many
CDR3nt: TGCGCCAGCAGCTTGGCGGGGGCCGAGCAGTACTTC
CDR3aa: CASSLAGAEQYF

d_gene: NA
j_gene: TRBJ2-7
v_gene: TRBV29-1
abundance: many
CDR3nt: TGCAGCGTTGGTGTCCAGGCCCCAGCCTACGAGCAGTACTTC
CDR3aa: CSVGVQAPAYEQYF

d_gene: TRBD1
j_gene: TRBJ1-6
v_gene: TRBV28
abundance: NA
CDR3nt: TGTGCCAGCAGTTTACCGGACAGGCACAATTCACCCCTCCACTTT
CDR3aa: CASSLPDRHNSPLHF

d_gene: TRBD2
j_gene: TRBJ2-7
v_gene: TRBV20-1
abundance: NA
CDR3nt: TGCAGTGCTAGACCCCACGGGGGGGCCCCATACAAGCAGTACTTC
CDR3aa: CSARPHGGAPYKQYF

d_gene: NA
j_gene: TRBJ1-5
v_gene: TRBV30
abundance: once
CDR3nt: TGTGCCTGGAGTGACTCCGGATTCGGTCAGCCTCAGCATTTT
CDR3aa: CAWSDSGFGQPQHF

d_gene: TRBD1
j_gene: TRBJ2-5
v_gene: TRBV9
abundance: few
CDR3nt: TGTGCCAGCAGCGCTGGACAGGGCCAAGGTGGAGTAGAGACCCAGTACTTC
CDR3aa: CASSAGQGQGGVETQYF

d_gene: NA
j_gene: TRBJ1-5
v_gene: TRBV7-2
abundance: NA
CDR3nt: TGTGCCAGCAGCTCAATCGTAGACATTTGGGGAAGCAATCAGCCCCAGCATTTT
CDR3aa: CASSSIVDIWGSNQPQHF

d_gene: TRBD2
j_gene: TRBJ2-1
v_gene: TRBV7-3
abundance: few
CDR3nt: TGTGCCAGCAGCCCCGACGGCGGGGGGGTCGATGAGCAGTTCTTC
CDR3aa: CASSPDGGGVDEQFF

d_gene: TRBD1
j_gene: TRBJ1-1
v_gene: TRBV20-1
abundance: few
CDR3nt: TGCAGTGCTGGTCAGGGGGCTGAAGCTTTCTTT
CDR3aa: CSAGQGAEAFF

d_gene: NA
j_gene: TRBJ2-2
v_gene: TRBV7-2
abundance: many
CDR3nt: TGTGCCAGCAGCTTGGGGGGAACGAACACCGGGGAGCTGTTTTTT
CDR3aa: CASSLGGTNTGELFF

d_gene: TRBD1
j_gene: TRBJ2-1
v_gene: TRBV27
abundance: NA
CDR3nt: TGTGCCAGCAGTTTATCGTATACGGTTAGGGGGCCTAGGTTCTTC
CDR3aa: CASSLSYTVRGPRFF

d_gene: NA
j_gene: TRBJ2-7
v_gene: TRBV30
abundance: many
CDR3nt: TGTGCCTGGAGTCTGGCAGGGAGATACGAGCAGTACTTC
CDR3aa: CAWSLAGRYEQYF

d_gene: NA
j_gene: TRBJ2-5
v_gene: TRBV15
abundance: few
CDR3nt: TGTGCCACCCGGCGGGACGCTCAAGAGACCCAGTACTTC
CDR3aa: CATRRDAQETQYF

d_gene: TRBD1
j_gene: TRBJ2-5
v_gene: TRBV12-3/TRBV12-4
abundance: NA
CDR3nt: TGTGCCAGCAGGCGGACAGGGTCCGGCGGGGAGACCCAGTACTTC
CDR3aa: CASRRTGSGGETQYF

d_gene: NA
j_gene: TRBJ2-7
v_gene: TRBV21-1
abundance: many
CDR3nt: TGTGCCAGCAGCAACTTTAGGGGGAGGGACTACGAGCAGTACTTC
CDR3aa: CASSNFRGRDYEQYF

d_gene: NA
j_gene: TRBJ1-1
v_gene: TRBV6-5
abundance: NA
CDR3nt: TGTGCCAGCAGTTACTCGGTAGGGGGCACTGAAGCTTTCTTT
CDR3aa: CASSYSVGGTEAFF

d_gene: TRBD1
j_gene: TRBJ1-2
v_gene: TRBV20-1
abundance: few
CDR3nt: TGCAGTGCTAGAGACCCTACCAGGGGACAGGACTATGGCTACACCTTC
CDR3aa: CSARDPTRGQDYGYTF